The entry that follows covers one TCR beta chain sequence. Original data processing: By means of reference gene primer amplification, nucleated cell counts were estimated. Data came from immunoSEQ multiplex PCR; TCRdb stores just in-frame clones and leaves some out. V, J and clone size are those of that table, while D and trimming were read from the DNA. The sample carries 60,000 to 85,000 clones, 60% to 80% recorded once. This entry comes from a study of blood T cell repertoires in COVID-19. Whole-study context: Sites across the United States, Italy and Spain contributed samples from acute and convalescent COVID-19. Sample material is recorded as cDNA or gDNA derived from T cells, B-cell-depleted T cells, or PBMCs.

Germline CDR1 and CDR2: LGHNA and YSLEER. The length of the CDR3 is 13 residues. With 0 bases removed from V and 7 bases from J, the gap between germline ends came to 10 bases. The source of this sequence is a woman aged 55-69 years with acute or convalescent COVID-19. The source material was peripheral blood. The chain employs TRBV4-3 and TRBJ2-7; the D gene is possibly TRBD2 (5 bases). The CDR3 region has the DNA TGCGCCAGCAGCCAAGAAGGTTGGGAGGAGCAGTACTTC. Its protein product is CASSQEGWEEQYF.